The clone carrying this T cell receptor beta chain has only one observation. The germline V gene has CDR1 MNHEY and CDR2 SVGAGI. The CDR3 covers 13 residues. V lost 2 bases, J lost 8 bases, and 12 bases lay in between. Original data processing: From reference gene primer amplification, estimates of nucleated cell counts were derived. The data were produced by immunoSEQ multiplex PCR, yet TCRdb's version contains in-frame clones alone and is incomplete. D and trimming were read from the DNA, whereas the V and J calls and clone size are those reported in that table. This sample has under 200,000 clones, with 65% to 90% found just once. The sample belongs to a study of blood T cell repertoires in COVID-19. The overall study: Material from acute and convalescent COVID-19 was sourced from the United States, Italy and Spain. PBMCs, B-cell-depleted T cells, or T cells were the source of the cDNA or gDNA that made up the material.

This TCR derives from a human donor in a cohort sampled during active COVID-19. The chain has TRBV6-5 and TRBJ1-2; D is undetermined. Material for sequencing was peripheral blood. Written as DNA, the CDR3 is TGTGCCAGCAGTTACGCCTCAGCGTGGGGCTACACCTTC. Encoded protein: CASSYASAWGYTF.